This is a list of T cell receptor beta chains from one sample in a study of blood T cell repertoires in COVID-19. Some clones are missing from TCRdb's copy, which holds only in-frame ones; the method was immunoSEQ multiplex PCR. The repertoire holds hundreds of thousands of clones, with 88% as singletons. Sequencing was done on a sample of peripheral blood. Receptors originate from a man younger than 35 with active or convalescent COVID-19. Each CDR3 is given with its conserved first and last residue. D genes are given only for firm matches. Size tells how often a clone was seen (once, few, many) or the class of an expanded clone, and some rows leave it out.

v_gene	j_gene	d_gene	abundance	CDR3nt	CDR3aa
TRBV6-5	TRBJ2-5	TRBD1	once	TGTGCCAGCAGCAAGGACAGGGGAGAGACCCAGTACTTC	CASSKDRGETQYF
TRBV15	TRBJ1-1	-	-	TGTGCCACCAGCAGGACAGTAAACACTGAAGCTTTCTTT	CATSRTVNTEAFF
TRBV27	TRBJ2-7	TRBD1	-	TGTGCCAGCAGTTACGGACAGGCCTACGAGCAGTACTTC	CASSYGQAYEQYF
TRBV13	TRBJ2-5	-	-	TGTGCCAGCAGCATCTTCGGGGGAGTCCAAGAGACCCAGTACTTC	CASSIFGGVQETQYF
TRBV5-5	TRBJ1-2	-	-	TGTGCCAGCAGCTTTTCGGGGGCTAACTATGGCTACACCTTC	CASSFSGANYGYTF
TRBV4-1	TRBJ1-1	TRBD1	-	TGCGCCAGCAGCCAAGAGGACAGGGGGTTCACTGAAGCTTTCTTT	CASSQEDRGFTEAFF
TRBV10-3	TRBJ1-6	-	-	TGTGCCATCAGTGACAGGGTCCTTAAAAATTCACCCCTCCACTTT	CAISDRVLKNSPLHF
TRBV10-2	TRBJ1-4	TRBD1	-	TGCGCCAGCAGTGAAGGACAGGTTAATGAAAAACTGTTTTTT	CASSEGQVNEKLFF
TRBV10-3	TRBJ1-4	TRBD1	-	TGTGCCATCAGTCAAATACTTACGGGACAGGCTAATGAAAAACTGTTTTTT	CAISQILTGQANEKLFF
TRBV19	TRBJ2-1	-	-	TGTGCCAGTAGCCTCGAGGCTGAGCAGTTCTTC	CASSLEAEQFF
TRBV7-9	TRBJ1-4	-	-	TGTGCCAGCAGCTTAGATCGACAGGTCCATGAAAAACTGTTTTTT	CASSLDRQVHEKLFF
TRBV6-5	TRBJ2-2	-	few	TGTGCCAGCCGAGCCCGGGTGAACACCGGGGAGCTGTTTTTT	CASRARVNTGELFF
TRBV7-2	TRBJ2-7	-	-	TGTGCCAGCAACGCCTTGGGGCGTCATGACTACGAGCAGTACTTC	CASNALGRHDYEQYF
TRBV5-1	TRBJ2-1	TRBD2	once	TGCGCCAGCAGCTCCGGGACTAGCGATTCCAATGAGCAGTTCTTC	CASSSGTSDSNEQFF
TRBV27	TRBJ1-2	-	-	TGTGCCAGCAGCCCCTGGGGGACAAGGGGCTACACCTTC	CASSPWGTRGYTF
TRBV11-3	TRBJ2-7	-	-	TGTGCCAGCAGCTTAGGAGGGCGGGGTGAGCAGTACTTC	CASSLGGRGEQYF
TRBV2	TRBJ1-5	-	-	TGTGCCAGCAGTGCTTGGGGCTTAGGCAATCAGCCCCAGCATTTT	CASSAWGLGNQPQHF
TRBV19	TRBJ1-1	-	once	TGTGCCAGTAAGGGGGGGTCTGAAGCTTTCTTT	CASKGGSEAFF
TRBV19	TRBJ2-3	TRBD2	-	TGTGCCAGTAGTAGACTAGCGGGCACAGATACGCAGTATTTT	CASSRLAGTDTQYF
TRBV5-1	TRBJ1-6	-	-	TGCGCCAGCAGCTTGGCCGGGGGGAATTCACCCCTCCACTTT	CASSLAGGNSPLHF
TRBV24-1	TRBJ2-3	TRBD2	once	TGTGCCACCAGTGATACTAGCGGATCCACAGATACGCAGTATTTT	CATSDTSGSTDTQYF
TRBV5-1	TRBJ1-2	-	-	TGCGCCAGCAGCTTGGCCTCGACAGCCCACAAGGACTATGGCTACACCTTC	CASSLASTAHKDYGYTF
TRBV18	TRBJ1-6	-	-	TGTGCCAGCTCATCAGTACAGGGAGATAATTCACCCCTCCACTTT	CASSSVQGDNSPLHF
TRBV12-5	TRBJ2-7	-	-	TGTGCTAGTGGTCCCAAAAACTACGAGCAGTACTTC	CASGPKNYEQYF
TRBV5-1	TRBJ1-3	-	-	TGCGCCAGCAGCCCGACAGCGAGCTCTGGAAACACCATATATTTT	CASSPTASSGNTIYF
TRBV7-9	TRBJ1-3	-	-	TGTGCCAGCAGCCCGCGACAGGCATACTCTGGAAACACCATATATTTT	CASSPRQAYSGNTIYF
TRBV9	TRBJ2-5	TRBD2	-	TGTGCCAGCAGCGTCAGGAGCGGGGGGGCCTTAGAGACCCAGTACTTC	CASSVRSGGALETQYF
TRBV25-1	TRBJ1-6	-	-	TGTGCCAGCAGTGGCACTGGACGGGGGTATTCACCCCTCCACTTT	CASSGTGRGYSPLHF
TRBV6-2/TRBV6-3	TRBJ2-3	TRBD2	-	TGTGCCAGCAGTTACGGTCTAGCGGGGGGCCGAAACACAGATACGCAGTATTTT	CASSYGLAGGRNTDTQYF
TRBV15	TRBJ2-1	-	-	TGTGCCACCAGCAGACCAACCCTACTATCCTACAATGAGCAGTTCTTC	CATSRPTLLSYNEQFF
TRBV12-3/TRBV12-4	TRBJ2-7	-	-	TGTGCCAGCAGTTTGGCCCCGTCAGGCGAGCAGTACTTC	CASSLAPSGEQYF
TRBV9	TRBJ2-1	TRBD1	-	TGTGCCAGCAGCGCAGGACAGGTTTCCTACAATGAGCAGTTCTTC	CASSAGQVSYNEQFF
TRBV10-3	TRBJ2-7	-	-	TGTGCCATCCAATCGCGCAGGGGTGAAGAGCAGTACTTC	CAIQSRRGEEQYF
TRBV2	TRBJ2-5	-	-	TGTGCCAGCACCCTGGGACTCCTTGAAGAGACCCAGTACTTC	CASTLGLLEETQYF
TRBV2	TRBJ1-1	-	-	TGTGCCAGCGCTACAGGGGAAGCTTTCTTT	CASATGEAFF
TRBV6-1	TRBJ1-1	TRBD1	-	TGTGCCAGCACCCTCGGCGGGACAGACACTGAAGCTTTCTTT	CASTLGGTDTEAFF
TRBV6-6	TRBJ1-2	-	-	TGTGCCAGCAGTCCGTCCAAAGGGACAAAAGTCTATGGCTACACCTTC	CASSPSKGTKVYGYTF
TRBV5-6	TRBJ2-3	-	-	TGTGCCAGCAGCTTAGGAGGGGGGGAGACAGATACGCAGTATTTT	CASSLGGGETDTQYF
TRBV5-6	TRBJ1-2	-	-	TGTGCCAGCAGCCCCCCGACAGGTGACTATGGCTACACCTTC	CASSPPTGDYGYTF
TRBV5-1	TRBJ1-2	TRBD1	-	TGCGCCAGCAGCTGGGGACAGGGTGACGGCTACACCTTC	CASSWGQGDGYTF
TRBV27	TRBJ1-4	TRBD1	-	TGTGCCAGCAGTCCGGGGACAGGAGTCAATGAAAAACTGTTTTTT	CASSPGTGVNEKLFF
TRBV3-1/TRBV3-2	TRBJ2-7	-	few	TGTGCCAGCAGCCAGTCTATCCCCTCCTACGAGCAGTACTTC	CASSQSIPSYEQYF
TRBV28	TRBJ2-7	-	-	TGTGCCAGCAGTTTAATCGGGGGGCCCGGCGAGCAGTACTTC	CASSLIGGPGEQYF
TRBV5-8	TRBJ2-1	TRBD1	-	TGTGCCAGCAGCTGGGGGACAGCCTACAATGAGCAGTTCTTC	CASSWGTAYNEQFF
TRBV7-9	TRBJ1-1	-	-	TGTGCCAGCAGCTTAGAGCGGGGGAGAGACACTGAAGCTTTCTTT	CASSLERGRDTEAFF
TRBV4-1	TRBJ2-2	-	once	TGCGCCAGCAGCCCCCCCAAGCGGCCCGCTTCAGTGGCCGGGGAGCTGTTTTTT	CASSPPKRPASVAGELFF
TRBV10-2	TRBJ2-5	-	-	TGCGCCAGCAGTTGGGGCGCAGGGGCTACGGAGACCCAGTACTTC	CASSWGAGATETQYF
TRBV27	TRBJ2-5	-	-	TGTGCCAGTATTGAGGGAGGACCGCCCGGGGCCCAGTACTTC	CASIEGGPPGAQYF
TRBV3-1/TRBV3-2	TRBJ1-2	TRBD1	-	TGTGCCAGCAGCCAGGGGGACAGGGATGGCTATGGCTACACCTTC	CASSQGDRDGYGYTF
TRBV5-6	TRBJ1-6	-	-	TGTGCCAGCAGCCCCACAGGGTACAATTCACCCCTCCACTTT	CASSPTGYNSPLHF
TRBV18	TRBJ2-7	TRBD1	-	TGTGCCAGCTCACCCAGAGAGGGACAGAGATACTACGAGCAGTACTTC	CASSPREGQRYYEQYF
TRBV27	TRBJ2-1	TRBD2	-	TGTGCCAGCAGTCTCTTCTGGACTAGCGGGGGAGATAGCTCCTACAATGAGCAGTTCTTC	CASSLFWTSGGDSSYNEQFF
TRBV19	TRBJ1-2	-	-	TGTGCCAGTAGGCCCCAGGAGGTATATGGCTACACCTTC	CASRPQEVYGYTF
TRBV29-1	TRBJ1-2	-	-	TGCAGCGTTGAGACCCCGGCAGGGAAGGGCTATGGCTACACCTTC	CSVETPAGKGYGYTF
TRBV4-1	TRBJ1-6	-	once	TGCGCCAGCAGCCAACCGGGTCCTCGGTTATCACCCCTCCACTTT	CASSQPGPRLSPLHF